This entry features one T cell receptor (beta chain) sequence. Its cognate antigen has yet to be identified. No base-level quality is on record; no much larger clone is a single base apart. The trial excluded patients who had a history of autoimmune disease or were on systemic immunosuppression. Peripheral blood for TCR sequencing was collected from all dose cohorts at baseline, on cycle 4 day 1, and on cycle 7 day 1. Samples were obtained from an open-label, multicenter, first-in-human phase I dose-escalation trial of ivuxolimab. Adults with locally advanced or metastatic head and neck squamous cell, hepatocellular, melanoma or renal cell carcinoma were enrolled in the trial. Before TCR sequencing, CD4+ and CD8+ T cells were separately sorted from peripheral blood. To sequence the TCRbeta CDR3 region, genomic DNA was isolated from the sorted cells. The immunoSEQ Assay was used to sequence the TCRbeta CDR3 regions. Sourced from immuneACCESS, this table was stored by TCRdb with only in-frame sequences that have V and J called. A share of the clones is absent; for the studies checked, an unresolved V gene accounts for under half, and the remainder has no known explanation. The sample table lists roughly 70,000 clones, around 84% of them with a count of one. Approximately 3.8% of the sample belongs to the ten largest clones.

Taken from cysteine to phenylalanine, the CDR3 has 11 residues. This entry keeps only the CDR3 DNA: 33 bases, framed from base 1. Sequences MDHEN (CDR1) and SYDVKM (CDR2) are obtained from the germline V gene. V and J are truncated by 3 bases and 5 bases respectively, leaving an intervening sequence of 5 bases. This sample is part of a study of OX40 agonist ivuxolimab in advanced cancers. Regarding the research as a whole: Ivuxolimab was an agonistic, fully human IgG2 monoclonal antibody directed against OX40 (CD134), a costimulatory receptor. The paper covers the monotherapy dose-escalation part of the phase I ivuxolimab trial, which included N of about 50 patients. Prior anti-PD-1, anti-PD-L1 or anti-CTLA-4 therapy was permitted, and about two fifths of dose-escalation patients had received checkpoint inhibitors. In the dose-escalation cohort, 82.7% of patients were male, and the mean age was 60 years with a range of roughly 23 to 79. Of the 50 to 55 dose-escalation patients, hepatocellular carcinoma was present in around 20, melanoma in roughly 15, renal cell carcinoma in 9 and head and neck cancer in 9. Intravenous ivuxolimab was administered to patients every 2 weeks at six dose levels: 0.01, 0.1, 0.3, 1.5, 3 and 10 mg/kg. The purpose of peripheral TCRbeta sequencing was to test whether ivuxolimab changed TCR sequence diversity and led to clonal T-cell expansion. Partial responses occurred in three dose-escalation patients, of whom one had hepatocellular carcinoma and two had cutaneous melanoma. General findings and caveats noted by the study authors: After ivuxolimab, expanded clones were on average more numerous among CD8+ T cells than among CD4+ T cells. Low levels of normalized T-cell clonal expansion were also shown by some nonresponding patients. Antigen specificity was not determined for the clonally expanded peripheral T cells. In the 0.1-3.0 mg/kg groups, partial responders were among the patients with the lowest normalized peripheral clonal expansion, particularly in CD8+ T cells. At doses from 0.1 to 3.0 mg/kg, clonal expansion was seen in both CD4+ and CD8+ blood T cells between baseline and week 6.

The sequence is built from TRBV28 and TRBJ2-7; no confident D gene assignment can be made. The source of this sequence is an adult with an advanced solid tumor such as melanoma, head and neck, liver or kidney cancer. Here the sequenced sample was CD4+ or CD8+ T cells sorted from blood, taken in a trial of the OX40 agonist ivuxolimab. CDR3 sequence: CASSFNHEQYF. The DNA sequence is TGTGCCAGCAGTTTCAATCACGAGCAGTACTTC.